This record looks at one T cell receptor (beta chain) sequence and its context. Antigen specificity is unknown. The data are from a study of CD8 T cells in ankylosing spondylitis. Study results and limitations: Earlier work had already found some motif variants in reactive arthritis synovial fluid and blood. Researchers report that disease-linked clones proved CD8+ and relatively rare in peripheral blood. A TCR beta motif made of fewer than 10 highly homologous variants seemed typical of ankylosing spondylitis blood. Within matched ankylosing spondylitis synovial fluid, disease-linked clones were reportedly significantly enriched.

The germline V and J ends were trimmed by 8 bases and 0 bases, with 9 bases remaining between them. The CDR3 is 13 residues long. Germline CDR1 is SNHLY and CDR2 is FYNNEI. As the method for making TCR beta libraries, quantitative 5'-RACE with molecular barcodes was used. TCRdb called the 5' RACE reads again in MiXCR, with one record for every CDR3 protein. The sample has roughly 440,000 distinct CDR3 sequences, over 15% seen once. The specimen was blood, either unsorted or a sorted T cell fraction (not recorded which). The chain links TRBV2 to TRBJ2-3; D possibly corresponds to TRBD1 (5 bases). This TCR derives from a male donor with ankylosing spondylitis. The CDR3 nucleotides are TGTGCCAGCCTGACAGCTAGCACAGATACGCAGTATTTT. It translates to CASLTASTDTQYF.